Presented here are 19 T cell receptor beta chains from one specimen sequenced in a study of blood T cell repertoires in COVID-19. Assay: immunoSEQ multiplex PCR; the TCRdb copy retains only in-frame clones and omits some. The sample has more than 120,000 clones; about 87% are singletons. The sample was peripheral blood. The receptors come from a man in his fifties who had recovered from COVID-19.

The chain joins TRBV4-3 to TRBJ2-5, with D unresolved. Germline V lookup: CDR1 LGHNA, CDR2 YSLEER. Trimming stripped 0 bases from V and 6 bases from J, with 11 bases between. The CDR3 contains 14 residues. The CDR3 DNA reads as TGCGCCAGCAGCCAAGATCTCGGGTGGCAGACCCAGTACTTC. Its protein is CASSQDLGWQTQYF.

The genes are TRBV6-1 and TRBJ1-2; weak D call: TRBD1 (6 bases). The germline V gene encodes CDR1 MNHNS and CDR2 SASEGT. The CDR3 covers 14 residues. V was cut by 7 bases and J by 0 bases, with 12 bases left in between. CDR3 region: CASKRTETNYGYTF. The CDR3 nucleotides are TGTGCCAGCAAACGGACAGAGACTAACTATGGCTACACCTTC.

This clone was found once. The J gene is TRBJ1-1, the V gene TRBV7-9; 10 bases match TRBD1. Looked up from germline, CDR1 is SEHNR and CDR2 is FQNEAQ (reference sequence). CDR3 length: 15 amino acids. Trimming at V came to 5 bases and at J to 3 bases, leaving 6 bases not matched to a gene. For the CDR3, the DNA is TGTGCCAGCAGCCCTCGGGGGACAGGGGACACTGAAGCTTTCTTT. Translated: CASSPRGTGDTEAFF.

The chain has TRBV30 and TRBJ2-7; TRBD2 agrees at 10 bases. J gave up 9 bases and V 2 bases, and 13 bases lay outside the gene matches. Germline CDR1 is GTSNPN and CDR2 is SVGIG (reference sequence). The CDR3 is 15 residues long. CDR3 coding DNA: TGTGCCTGGAGTCACCCTGGACTAGCGGCCGATCGGCAGTACTTC. This sequence encodes CAWSHPGLAADRQYF.

This chain joins TRBV5-4 and TRBJ2-1; 8 bases fit TRBD2. The CDR3 contains 16 residues. The ends lost 4 bases at V and 7 bases at J; junction bases unmatched: 13. The germline V gene encodes CDR1 SGHNT and CDR2 YYREEE (reference sequence). The CDR3 here is CASSPGAGARRNEQFF. The CDR3 nucleotides are TGTGCCAGCAGCCCGGGAGCGGGGGCGAGACGGAATGAGCAGTTCTTC.

This sequence joins TRBV7-8 and TRBJ2-1; D is unresolved. This CDR3 region has 15 residues. Germline-derived CDR1 and CDR2 are SGHVS and FQNEAQ. Trimming removed 0 bases from V and 0 bases from J, with 6 bases in between. Here the CDR3 reads CASSLALSSYNEQFF. The CDR3 nucleotides are TGTGCCAGCAGCTTAGCACTTTCCTCCTACAATGAGCAGTTCTTC.

This rearrangement joins TRBV4-3 to TRBJ2-3; the D gene is possibly TRBD2 (5 bases). The CDR3 contains 17 residues. Germline V lookup: CDR1 LGHNA, CDR2 YSLEER. V was pared by 2 bases and J by 2 bases, with 17 bases between. CDR3 DNA: TGCGCCAGCAGCCAAAGAACCCTAGCTTGGAACACAGATACGCAGTATTTT. This codes for CASSQRTLAWNTDTQYF.

This chain joins TRBV19 and TRBJ2-5; 9 bases match TRBD1. Germline trimming cut 6 bases from V and 1 base from J; bases unmatched to any gene: 6. The CDR3 totals 15 residues. CDR1 and CDR2 from the germline V gene are LNHDA and SQIVND (reference sequence). The CDR3, as DNA: TGTGCCAGTAGCAAGGACAGGGGTACCCAAGAGACCCAGTACTTC. It is translated as CASSKDRGTQETQYF.

This sequence joins TRBV4-3 and TRBJ2-3, with a weak D call TRBD2 (5 bases). The CDR3 runs 15 residues. Germline-derived CDR1 and CDR2 are LGHNA and YSLEER. Trimming pared 0 bases from V and 6 bases from J, leaving 13 bases between. The CDR3: CASSQDWRARDTQYF. Here the CDR3 DNA reads TGCGCCAGCAGCCAAGATTGGCGGGCCCGGGATACGCAGTATTTT.

The V and J genes are TRBV3-1 (or the pseudogene TRBV3-2) and TRBJ2-3; D ambiguous. The germline gives CDR1 LGHDT, CDR2 YNNKEL (reference sequence). This CDR3 comprises 14 residues. V was clipped by 3 bases and J by 7 bases, with 14 bases between them. The DNA of the CDR3 is TGTGCCAGCAGCCAGGGCCCAGTAGTGAATACGCAGTATTTT. Protein product: CASSQGPVVNTQYF.

The V gene is TRBV5-1, the J gene TRBJ2-1; TRBD2 aligns across 13 bases. Germline loops: CDR1 SGHRS, CDR2 YFSETQ. Trimming took 5 bases from V and 8 from J; bases not matched to a gene: 13. This CDR3 is built from 17 residues. This CDR3 reads CASRSGLAGVLGDEQFF. The CDR3 nucleotides read TGCGCCAGCAGGTCAGGACTAGCGGGGGTATTGGGCGATGAGCAGTTCTTC.

The rearrangement joins TRBV5-1 to TRBJ1-1; TRBD1 is a possible D gene (6 bases). Per the germline V gene, CDR1 is SGHRS and CDR2 is YFSETQ. The CDR3 is 14 amino acids. Trimming took off 4 bases at V and 0 bases at J, with 10 bases between the two ends. The CDR3 DNA reads as TGCGCCAGCAGCGAACAGGGTATGAACACTGAAGCTTTCTTT. Translated: CASSEQGMNTEAFF. Combining the CDR3 with reference TRBV5-1 and TRBJ1-1 gives the whole variable domain KAGVTQTPRYLIKTRGQQVTLSCSPISGHRSVSWYQQTPGQGLQFLFEYFSETQRNKGNFPGRFSGRQFSNSRSEMNVSTLELGDSALYLCASSEQGMNTEAFFGQGTRLTVV.

The V and J genes are TRBV19 and TRBJ1-3, with D unresolved. There are 16 residues in the CDR3. V shed 5 bases and J shed 0 bases, with 14 bases lying between them. Germline V gives CDR1 LNHDA, CDR2 SQIVND (reference sequence). This CDR3 is CASSPLGGNSGNTIYF. The CDR3 DNA reads TGTGCCAGTAGTCCATTGGGAGGGAACTCTGGAAACACCATATATTTT.

The chain uses TRBV19 and TRBJ1-2, with a possible D match to TRBD1 (5 bases). The V gene's germline CDR1 is LNHDA and CDR2 SQIVND (reference sequence). The CDR3 is 15 amino acids. Deletions cut 3 bases from V and 3 bases from J, with 14 bases between. The CDR3 bases are TGTGCCAGTAGTATCCTCCGACAGCAATACTATGGCTACACCTTC. As protein: CASSILRQQYYGYTF.

The rearrangement joins TRBV6-5 to TRBJ2-7; possibly TRBD1 for D (6 bases). V lost 6 bases and J 4 bases, leaving 16 bases between the germline ends. In germline, CDR1 is MNHEY, CDR2 SVGAGI. The CDR3 sequence is 14 residues long. The DNA of the CDR3 is TGTGCCAGCAGGGTCCGCGCAGGGGTTTACGAGCAGTACTTC. The encoded protein is CASRVRAGVYEQYF.

The rearrangement joins TRBV5-4 to TRBJ1-1, with TRBD1 matching over 7 bases. CDR1 SGHNT and CDR2 YYREEE come from the germline V gene (reference sequence). The CDR3 has 15 amino acids. The V segment lost 6 bases and the J segment 5 bases; nucleotides outside the gene matches: 13. The CDR3 loop is CASTHGTATSTEAFF. CDR3 nucleotide sequence: TGTGCCAGCACCCACGGGACAGCTACCTCGACTGAAGCTTTCTTT.

V gene TRBV19 combines with J gene TRBJ2-5; tentative D call: TRBD2 (7 bases). Per germline, CDR1 LNHDA and CDR2 SQIVND (reference sequence). The CDR3 runs to 13 residues. Trimming shortened V by 9 bases and J by 5 bases, and 16 bases separated the two germline ends. The chain's CDR3 is CASTTGGAETQYF. The CDR3 DNA is TGTGCCAGCACCACTGGGGGGGCCGAGACCCAGTACTTC. Together with reference TRBV19 and TRBJ2-5, the CDR3 gives the full variable domain: DGGITQSPKYLFRKEGQNVTLSCEQNLNHDAMYWYRQDPGQGLRLIYYSQIVNDFQKGDIAEGYSVSREKKESFPLTVTSAQKNPTAFYLCASTTGGAETQYFGPGTRLLVL.

CDR3: CASSIGQGRVLRQETQYF. In DNA form, the CDR3 reads TGTGCCAGTAGTATCGGGCAGGGTAGGGTTCTCCGACAAGAGACCCAGTACTTC. This sequence joins TRBV19 and TRBJ2-5; possible D gene TRBD1, 5 bases. The CDR3 is made up of 18 amino acids. Germline V lookup: CDR1 LNHDA, CDR2 SQIVND (reference sequence). Trimming took off 3 bases at V and 2 bases at J, with 22 bases between the two ends. The variable domain in full, completed from reference TRBV19 and TRBJ2-5, reads DGGITQSPKYLFRKEGQNVTLSCEQNLNHDAMYWYRQDPGQGLRLIYYSQIVNDFQKGDIAEGYSVSREKKESFPLTVTSAQKNPTAFYLCASSIGQGRVLRQETQYFGPGTRLLVL.

The chain is built from TRBV6-4 and TRBJ1-2; a weak D match, TRBD1 (6 bases). Per the germline V gene, CDR1 is MRHNA and CDR2 is SNTAGT. The CDR3 is 13 amino acids. V was clipped by 6 bases and J by 5 bases, with 13 bases between them. The CDR3 DNA reads TGTGCCAGCAGCGCCGGACAGTTGTATGGCTACACCTTC. Translated, it gives CASSAGQLYGYTF.